Presented here are 32 T cell receptor beta chains from one specimen sequenced in a study of OX40 agonist ivuxolimab in advanced cancers. Clones were sequenced by immunoSEQ multiplex PCR, and TCRdb holds only the in-frame ones, with some missing. The table lists tens of thousands of clones, roughly nine tenths of them singletons. The sequencing used CD4+ or CD8+ T cells sorted from blood, collected in a trial of the OX40 agonist ivuxolimab. The receptors come from an adult with an advanced solid tumor such as melanoma, head and neck, liver or kidney cancer.

The chain recombines TRBV7-3 with TRBJ2-3; D uncertain. This CDR3 is 13 amino acids long. V lost 5 bases and J 9 bases, leaving 15 bases between the germline ends. Germline V CDR1 and CDR2: SGHTA, FQGTGA. This chain's CDR3 is CASSTQGQMTQYF. The CDR3 bases are TGTGCCAGCAGCACCCAAGGGCAGATGACGCAGTATTTT.

The J gene is TRBJ1-2, the V gene TRBV4-3; 9 bases fit TRBD1. This CDR3 spans 16 amino acids. Germline loops: CDR1 LGHNA, CDR2 YSLEER. V trimming: 2 bases; J trimming: 4 bases; junction bases outside the gene matches: 8. CDR3 amino acids: CASSQTYRGLGYGYTF. In nucleotides, the CDR3 is TGCGCCAGCAGCCAAACCTACAGGGGGCTCGGCTATGGCTACACCTTC.

This chain connects TRBV25-1 to TRBJ2-5, with D perhaps TRBD2 (6 bases). The germline V gene has CDR1 MGHDK and CDR2 SYGVNS. V dropped 5 bases and J dropped 5 bases, with 15 bases sitting between them. The CDR3 contains 14 residues. CDR3 amino acids: CASSLPGGRETQYF. CDR3 bases: TGTGCCAGCAGTTTACCCGGGGGTAGGGAGACCCAGTACTTC.

The CDR3: CASSPDPTGFTEKLFF. The CDR3 DNA is TGCGCCAGCAGCCCAGATCCGACAGGGTTTACGGAAAAACTGTTTTTT. The chain has TRBV5-1 and TRBJ1-4; 7 bases fit TRBD1. The CDR3 is made up of 16 amino acids. Per germline, CDR1 SGHRS and CDR2 YFSETQ. V lost 4 bases, J lost 8 bases, and 14 bases stayed unmatched.

This chain uses TRBV7-3 with TRBJ2-1; 14 bases map to TRBD2. Germline V CDR1 and CDR2: SGHTA, FQGTGA. J was trimmed by 5 bases and V by 1 base; bases with no gene match: 10. CDR3 size: 19 residues. CDR3 amino acids: CASSLKRLAGGPFHNEQFF. DNA for the CDR3: TGTGCCAGCAGCTTAAAACGACTAGCGGGAGGGCCTTTCCACAATGAGCAGTTCTTC.

The chain has TRBV11-3 and TRBJ1-1; perhaps TRBD1 as D (6 bases). Germline V gene data show CDR1 as SGHNT and CDR2 as YENEEA. The CDR3 has 14 residues. The V end was cut by 4 bases, the J end by 5 bases, with 14 bases between. CDR3 protein: CASSSPGQRTEAFF. The CDR3 DNA reads TGTGCCAGCAGCTCACCGGGACAACGAACTGAAGCTTTCTTT.

This chain links TRBV7-2 with TRBJ2-7; 9 bases match TRBD1. CDR1 is SGHTA, CDR2 FQGNSA, per germline. CDR3 length equals 13 residues. The trim removed 2 bases at V and 6 bases at J, leaving 2 bases unmatched. The CDR3 sequence: CASSLNRGREQYV. Here the CDR3 DNA reads TGTGCCAGCAGCTTAAACAGGGGGCGCGAGCAGTACGTC.

The gene calls are TRBV10-3 and TRBJ2-7, with 10 bases aligning to TRBD2. Losses at the gene ends were 0 bases for V and 2 bases for J; bases not matched to a gene: 4. Germline loops: CDR1 ENHRY, CDR2 SYGVKD. This CDR3 contains 16 residues. The CDR3 loop is CAISESKTSGPYEQYF. CDR3 bases: TGTGCCATCAGTGAGTCGAAGACTAGCGGGCCCTACGAGCAGTACTTC.

As regards this clone: The DNA is omitted, as the CDR3 cannot be located on it reliably, and the CDR3 follows TCRdb's listing. The same CDR3 also results from other DNA sequences found in this sample. J is TRBJ1-6 and V is TRBV20-1; TRBD1, the D gene given by the table, was not confirmed from the DNA. With termini counted, the CDR3 has 11 amino acids. CDR1 and CDR2 from the germline V gene are DFQATT and SNEGSKA (reference sequence). CDR3 amino acids: CSAPWGTGAHF.

The chain combines TRBV7-2 with TRBJ2-3; 9 nucleotides agree with TRBD2. Germline trimming cut 4 bases from V and 5 bases from J; bases unmatched to any gene: 10. CDR1 is SGHTA, CDR2 FQGNSA, per germline. This CDR3 region has 16 residues. This CDR3 reads CASSSSGGRAGDTQYF. The CDR3 DNA reads TGTGCCAGCAGCTCCTCTGGCGGGAGGGCGGGAGATACGCAGTATTTT.

The chain joins TRBV5-1 to TRBJ2-1; 7 bases match TRBD2. The trim removed 6 bases at V and 7 bases at J, leaving 13 bases unmatched. Germline CDR1 is SGHRS and CDR2 is YFSETQ. There are 15 residues in the CDR3. CDR3 amino acids: CASTPHGGVWNEQFF. The CDR3, as DNA: TGCGCCAGCACCCCGCATGGGGGGGTTTGGAATGAGCAGTTCTTC. The full variable domain, in which reference TRBV5-1 and TRBJ2-1 provide the parts outside the CDR3, is KAGVTQTPRYLIKTRGQQVTLSCSPISGHRSVSWYQQTPGQGLQFLFEYFSETQRNKGNFPGRFSGRQFSNSRSEMNVSTLELGDSALYLCASTPHGGVWNEQFFGPGTRLTVL.

This sequence joins TRBV18 and TRBJ1-1, with 8 nucleotides matching TRBD1. V lost 6 bases, J lost 0 bases, and 9 bases stayed unmatched. The CDR3 runs to 16 residues. CDR1 and CDR2 from the germline V gene are KGHSH and LQKENI. CDR3 sequence: CASSRQGASMNTEAFF. The CDR3, as DNA: TGTGCCAGCTCCCGGCAGGGGGCCTCCATGAACACTGAAGCTTTCTTT.

The CDR3 coding sequence is TGTGCCAGCAGTCACAGACATGTGTCCGGCTATGGCTACACCTTC. It is translated as CASSHRHVSGYGYTF. V gene TRBV6-6 combines with J gene TRBJ1-2; D remains unclear. CDR1 is MNHNY and CDR2 is SVGAGI in the germline V gene (reference sequence). This CDR3 is built from 15 residues. V dropped 5 bases and J dropped 4 bases, with 17 bases sitting between them.

The chain couples TRBV7-2 to TRBJ2-3; D is ambiguous. Germline CDR1 SGHTA, CDR2 FQGNSA. This CDR3 spans 15 amino acids. V gave up 3 bases and J gave up 4 bases, with 14 bases separating them. This chain's CDR3 is CASSFSQVGADTQYF. The CDR3 DNA is TGTGCCAGCAGCTTTTCGCAAGTGGGTGCAGATACGCAGTATTTT.

The rearrangement joins TRBV11-2 to TRBJ1-1; a possible D gene is TRBD1 (6 bases). The CDR3 runs to 16 residues. Germline CDR1 SGHAT, CDR2 FQNNGV. V was clipped by 5 bases and J by 4 bases, with 20 bases between them. This CDR3 is CASSPSWGASSTEAFF. The CDR3 nucleotides read TGTGCCAGCAGCCCAAGTTGGGGGGCATCATCCACTGAAGCTTTCTTT.

The chain has TRBV19 and TRBJ1-1; the match to TRBD1 covers 10 bases. V was clipped by 6 bases and J by 11 bases; unmatched bases: 12. CDR1 and CDR2 from the germline V gene are LNHDA and SQIVND (reference sequence). This CDR3 comprises 14 residues. The CDR3 nucleotides read TGTGCCAGTAGAAACCCTCCCGGGACAGGGGACGCTTTCTTT. This encodes CASRNPPGTGDAFF.

This rearrangement joins TRBV11-3 to TRBJ2-7, with D uncertain. Between the trimmed V and J ends, which lost 4 bases and 7 bases, there was a span of 8 bases. Germline CDR1 is SGHNT and CDR2 is YENEEA. This CDR3 region has 11 residues. The CDR3 loop reads CASSSSPEQYV. CDR3 DNA: TGTGCCAGCAGCTCGTCCCCGGAGCAGTACGTC.

This clone was found once. The chain joins TRBV7-2 to TRBJ2-7, with TRBD1 matching 8 bases. This CDR3 is 13 amino acids long. V was clipped by 4 bases and J by 13 bases; unmatched bases: 12. The germline V gene encodes CDR1 SGHTA and CDR2 FQGNSA. CDR3 nucleotides: TGTGCCAGCAGCTACCCGGGTGGGCAGGGGGCATACTTC. As protein: CASSYPGGQGAYF.

The V call is TRBV28, the J call TRBJ2-7; D unclear. This CDR3 contains 11 residues. CDR1 MDHEN and CDR2 SYDVKM come from the germline V gene. V was pared by 6 bases and J by 4 bases, with 7 bases between. In nucleotides, the CDR3 is TGTGCCAGCAGCCTCAGATACGAGCAGTACTTC. Translation: CASSLRYEQYF. The full variable domain, its missing parts supplied by reference TRBV28 and TRBJ2-7, is DVKVTQSSRYLVKRTGEKVFLECVQDMDHENMFWYRQDPGLGLRLIYFSYDVKMKEKGDIPEGYSVSREKKERFSLILESASTNQTSMYLCASSLRYEQYFGPGTRLTVT.

The chain employs TRBV13 and TRBJ2-3, with 13 bases matching TRBD2. CDR3 length: 19 residues. Germline assignment: CDR1 PRHDT and CDR2 FYEKMQ (reference sequence). After removal of 5 bases from V and 0 bases from J, the junction contained 11 bases not matched to a gene. CDR3 bases: TGTGCCAGCAGCGGCCCTGGGACTAGCGGGACCCTAAGCACAGATACGCAGTATTTT. Its protein product is CASSGPGTSGTLSTDTQYF.

The chain employs TRBV2 and TRBJ2-5; D is possibly TRBD1 (7 bases). The CDR3 totals 14 residues. The germline CDR1 and CDR2 sequences are SNHLY and FYNNEI. Trimming stripped 5 bases from V and 1 base from J, with 11 bases between. CDR3 loop: CASSTQGGQETQYF. Written as DNA, the CDR3 is TGTGCCAGCAGTACCCAGGGGGGCCAAGAGACCCAGTACTTC.

The V and J genes are TRBV28 and TRBJ2-6; either TRBD1 or TRBD2 may fit D (5 bases each). The CDR3 has 12 amino acids. Germline V gene data show CDR1 as MDHEN and CDR2 as SYDVKM. Trimming cost V 11 bases and J 1 base, with 6 bases left between them. In nucleotides, the CDR3 is TGTGCCGAGGGGTCTGGGGCCAACGTCCTGACTTTC. Protein sequence: CAEGSGANVLTF.

The V gene is TRBV5-6, the J gene TRBJ2-3; D is possibly TRBD2 (6 bases). V was trimmed by 3 bases and J by 0 bases, leaving 11 bases between them. Germline values: CDR1 SGHDT, CDR2 YYEEEE. CDR3 length equals 15 residues. CDR3 in DNA: TGTGCCAGCAGCTATTTGGGGAGGAGCACAGATACGCAGTATTTT. Its translation is CASSYLGRSTDTQYF.

The rearrangement uses TRBV4-1 and TRBJ1-4; 8 nucleotides line up with TRBD1. This CDR3 is built from 15 residues. Germline loops: CDR1 MGHRA, CDR2 YSYEKL. V lost 7 bases and J lost 0; bases outside the gene matches: 4. CDR3 residues: CASNQDRATNEKLFF. DNA of the CDR3: TGCGCCAGCAACCAGGACAGGGCAACTAATGAAAAACTGTTTTTT.

This clone has only a few counts. The chain couples TRBV5-6 to TRBJ1-1, with 7 nucleotides matching TRBD1. The junction had 4 bases not matched to a gene; V was cut back by 1 base and J by 4 bases. This CDR3 contains 14 residues. The germline CDR1 and CDR2 sequences are SGHDT and YYEEEE. DNA for the CDR3: TGTGCCAGCAGCTTGTTCAAGGGGGCCACTGAAGCTTTCTTT. Residues: CASSLFKGATEAFF.

This chain connects TRBV18 to TRBJ2-2, with 8 bases fitting TRBD1. The junction had 4 bases not matched to a gene; V was cut back by 4 bases and J by 0 bases. The germline CDR1 and CDR2 sequences are KGHSH and LQKENI. This CDR3 region has 16 residues. The CDR3 reads CASSLRTGTNTGELFF. In DNA form, the CDR3 reads TGTGCCAGCTCACTCCGGACAGGGACGAACACCGGGGAGCTGTTTTTT.

J is TRBJ2-3 and V is TRBV11-2, with 7 bases aligning to TRBD2. Looked up from germline, CDR1 is SGHAT and CDR2 is FQNNGV. This CDR3 region has 17 residues. The trim removed 4 bases at V and 1 base at J, leaving 11 bases unmatched. The CDR3 DNA reads as TGTGCCAGCAGCTCGACCGAGACTAGCCGTGGCACAGATACGCAGTATTTT. Its protein product is CASSSTETSRGTDTQYF.

This clone was seen a handful of times. The chain joins TRBV5-1 to TRBJ1-1; D remains ambiguous. The CDR3 is 13 residues long. Trimming left V 6 bases short and J 1 base short, with 10 bases between. Looked up from germline, CDR1 is SGHRS and CDR2 is YFSETQ. Written as DNA, the CDR3 is TGCGCCAGCAAACCGGACCCGAACACTGAAGCTTTCTTT. As protein: CASKPDPNTEAFF.

This sequence joins TRBV5-1 and TRBJ2-3, with D perhaps assigned TRBD1 or TRBD2 (5 bases each). Germline loops: CDR1 SGHRS, CDR2 YFSETQ. The V end lost 3 bases, the J end lost 6 bases, and 14 bases lay between the germline ends. The CDR3 runs 14 residues. CDR3 sequence: CASSSVAGADTQYF. CDR3 bases: TGCGCCAGCAGCTCTGTTGCCGGGGCTGATACGCAGTATTTT.

The V call is TRBV4-2, the J call TRBJ2-4; the D gene could be TRBD1 or TRBD2 (5 bases each). The germline CDR1 and CDR2 sequences are LGHNA and YNFKEQ. The CDR3 length is 17 residues. The germline V and J ends were trimmed by 0 bases and 4 bases, with 16 bases remaining between them. CDR3 amino acids: CASSQESRDGGKNIQYF. For the CDR3, the DNA is TGTGCCAGCAGCCAAGAAAGTAGAGATGGGGGTAAAAACATTCAGTACTTC.

The rearrangement joins TRBV6-6 to TRBJ2-1, with D possibly TRBD2 on 6 matching bases. Germline lookup yields CDR1 MNHNY and CDR2 SVGAGI (reference sequence). This CDR3 comprises 14 residues. Trimming stripped 8 bases from V and 5 bases from J, with 16 bases between. The DNA of the CDR3 is TGTGCCAGCCTTTTAGGCGGGAACCACAATGAGCAGTTCTTC. Its translation: CASLLGGNHNEQFF.

The chain recombines TRBV21-1 with TRBJ2-5. TRBV21-1 is listed as a pseudogene. There are 16 residues in the CDR3. The CDR3, as DNA: TGTGCCAGCACCCCTGGACGGACCACTTTTCGAGAGACCCAGTACTTC. It translates to CASTPGRTTFRETQYF.